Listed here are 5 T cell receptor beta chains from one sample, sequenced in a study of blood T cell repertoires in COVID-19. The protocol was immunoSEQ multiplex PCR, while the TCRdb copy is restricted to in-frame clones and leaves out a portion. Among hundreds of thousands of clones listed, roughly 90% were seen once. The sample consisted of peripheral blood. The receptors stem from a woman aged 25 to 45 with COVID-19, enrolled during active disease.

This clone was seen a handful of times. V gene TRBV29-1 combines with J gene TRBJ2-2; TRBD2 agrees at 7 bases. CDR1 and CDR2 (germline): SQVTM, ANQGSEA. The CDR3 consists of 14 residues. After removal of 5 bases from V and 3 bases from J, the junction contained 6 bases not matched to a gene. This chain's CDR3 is CSVCLADYTGELFF. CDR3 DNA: TGCAGCGTTTGTCTAGCGGATTACACCGGGGAGCTGTTTTTT.

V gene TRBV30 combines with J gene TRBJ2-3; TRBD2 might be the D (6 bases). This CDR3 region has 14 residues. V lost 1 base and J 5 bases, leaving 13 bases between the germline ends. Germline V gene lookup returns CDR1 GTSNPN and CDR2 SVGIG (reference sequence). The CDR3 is CAWSDNGGGDTQYF. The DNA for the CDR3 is TGTGCCTGGAGTGATAACGGGGGAGGAGATACGCAGTATTTT. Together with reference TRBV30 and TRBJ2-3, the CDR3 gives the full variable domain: SQTIHQWPATLVQPVGSPLSLECTVEGTSNPNLYWYRQAAGRGLQLLFYSVGIGQISSEVPQNLSASRPQDRQFILSSKKLLLSDSGFYLCAWSDNGGGDTQYFGPGTRLTVL.

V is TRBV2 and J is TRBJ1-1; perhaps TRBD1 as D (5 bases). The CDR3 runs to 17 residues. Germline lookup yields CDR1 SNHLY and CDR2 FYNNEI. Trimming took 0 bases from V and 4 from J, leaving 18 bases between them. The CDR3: CASSEALGGETSTEAFF. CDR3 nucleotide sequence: TGTGCCAGCAGTGAAGCGCTTGGGGGGGAGACTTCCACTGAAGCTTTCTTT.

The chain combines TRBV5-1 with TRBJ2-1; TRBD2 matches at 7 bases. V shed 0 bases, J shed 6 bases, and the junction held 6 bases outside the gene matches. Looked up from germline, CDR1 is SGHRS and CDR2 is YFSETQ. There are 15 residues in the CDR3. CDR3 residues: CASSLVGRGINEQFF. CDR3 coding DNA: TGCGCCAGCAGCTTGGTCGGGCGGGGGATCAATGAGCAGTTCTTC.

The CDR3 DNA reads as TGCGCCAGCAGTGAGCCTAGCGGGGGGCCGGCTACCCAGTACTTC. As protein: CASSEPSGGPATQYF. The rearrangement links TRBV10-2 to TRBJ2-5; 11 positions match TRBD2. V was pared by 2 bases and J by 8 bases, with 7 bases of the junction left unmatched. CDR3 length: 15 amino acids. From germline, CDR1 is WSHSY and CDR2 SAAADI.